This T cell receptor (beta chain) was recovered during a study of shared clonotypes between healthy human individuals. Naive CD8 cells lacked CD45RO, underwent positive selection for CCR7 and left out terminally differentiated effector memory CD45RA+ cells. A note on this clone: As yet, its antigen is unknown.

This CDR3 is 15 amino acids long. The germline gives CDR1 SQVTM, CDR2 ANQGSEA. Trimming pared 2 bases from V and 3 bases from J, leaving 15 bases between. Study-wide results and limits: Even with large depth, rarefaction showed that sorted-subset sequencing was incomplete.

Produced via immunoSEQ multiplex PCR; TCRdb's table is partial and in-frame only. Among fewer than 800,000 clones listed, just over 90% were seen once. Sequences were obtained from naive CD8+ T cells sorted from blood. This TCR was sampled from a man aged 30-40 years in good health. The J gene is TRBJ2-3, the V gene TRBV29-1, with D possibly being TRBD1 (5 bases). CDR3 nucleotides: TGCAGCGTTGAATCATCAGGGTACGGGACAGATACGCAGTATTTT. Its protein is CSVESSGYGTDTQYF.